This T cell receptor beta chain is from a study of shared clonotypes between healthy human individuals. V lost 0 bases, J lost 0 bases, and 4 bases stayed unmatched. The CDR3 runs 16 residues. Germline values: CDR1 SGHRS, CDR2 YFSETQ. Generated by immunoSEQ multiplex PCR, the TCRdb table keeps only in-frame clones and is missing some. The sample holds millions of clones, approximately 95% seen once. Note on this clone: Its antigen remains unidentified.

Study-wide findings and caveats: Generally, naive subsets (rather than memory subsets) showed larger estimated richness. Clonotypes that were shared across four donors made up roughly 5.2% of naive CD4 clonotypes.

The chain is built from TRBV5-1 and TRBJ2-3, with 7 bases aligning to TRBD1. Input material: naive CD4+ T cells from PBMCs. Subset in this sample: CD45RA+ positively selected. This TCR derives from a young man in good health. Some clones in this sample may be carry-over from other donors' samples. The CDR3 sequence: CASSLGQGSSTDTQYF. The CDR3 DNA follows: TGCGCCAGCAGCTTGGGACAGGGTAGTAGCACAGATACGCAGTATTTT. Together with reference TRBV5-1 and TRBJ2-3, the CDR3 gives the full variable domain: KAGVTQTPRYLIKTRGQQVTLSCSPISGHRSVSWYQQTPGQGLQFLFEYFSETQRNKGNFPGRFSGRQFSNSRSEMNVSTLELGDSALYLCASSLGQGSSTDTQYFGPGTRLTVL.